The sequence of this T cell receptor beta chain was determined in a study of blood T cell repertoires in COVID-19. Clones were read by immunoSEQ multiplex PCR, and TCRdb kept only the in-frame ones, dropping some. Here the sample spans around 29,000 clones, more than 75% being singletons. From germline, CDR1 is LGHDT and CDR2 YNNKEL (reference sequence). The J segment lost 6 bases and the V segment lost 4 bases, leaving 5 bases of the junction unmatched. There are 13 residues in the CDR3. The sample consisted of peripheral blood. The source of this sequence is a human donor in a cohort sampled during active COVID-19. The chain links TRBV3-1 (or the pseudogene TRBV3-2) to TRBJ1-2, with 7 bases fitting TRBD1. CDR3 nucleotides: TGTGCCAGCAGCCTTAGACAGGGAAATGGCTACACCTTC. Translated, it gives CASSLRQGNGYTF.